The present T cell receptor (beta chain) was sequenced within a study of CD8 T cells in Susac syndrome. Reverse transcription of roughly 0.5 to 1 ug RNA was carried out with random hexamers. TCRdb re-analysed the immunoSEQ multiplex PCR reads in MiXCR, keeping a single row per CDR3 protein. The sample comprises a few hundred thousand distinct CDR3 sequences, about 95% of which are singletons, and less than 0.095% rests with the top ten. The CDR3 totals 12 residues. Looked up from germline, CDR1 is MNHEY and CDR2 is SMNVEV (reference sequence). V was trimmed by 5 bases and J by 4 bases, leaving 6 bases between them.

This clonotype was obtained from a human donor with multiple sclerosis. The chain combines TRBV27 with TRBJ1-5; maybe TRBD1 (6 bases). Material for sequencing was CD4+ T cells from PBMCs. The CDR3, as DNA: TGTGCCAGCAGTGACAGGAATCAGCCCCAGCATTTT. It specifies CASSDRNQPQHF.